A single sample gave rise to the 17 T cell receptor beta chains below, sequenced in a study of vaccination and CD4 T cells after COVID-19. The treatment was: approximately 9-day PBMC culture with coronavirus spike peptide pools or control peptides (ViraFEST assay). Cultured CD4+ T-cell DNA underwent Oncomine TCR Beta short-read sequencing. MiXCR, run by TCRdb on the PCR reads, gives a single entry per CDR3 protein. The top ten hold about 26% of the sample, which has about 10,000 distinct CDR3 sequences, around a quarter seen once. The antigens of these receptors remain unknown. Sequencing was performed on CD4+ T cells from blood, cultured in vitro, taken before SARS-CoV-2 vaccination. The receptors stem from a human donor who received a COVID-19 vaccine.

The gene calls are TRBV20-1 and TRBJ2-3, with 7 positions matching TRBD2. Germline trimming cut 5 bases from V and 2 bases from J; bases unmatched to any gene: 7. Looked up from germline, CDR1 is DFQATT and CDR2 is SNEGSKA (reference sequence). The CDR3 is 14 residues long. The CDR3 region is CSASSGESTDTQYF. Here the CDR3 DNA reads TGCAGTGCTTCCAGCGGGGAGTCCACAGATACGCAGTATTTT.

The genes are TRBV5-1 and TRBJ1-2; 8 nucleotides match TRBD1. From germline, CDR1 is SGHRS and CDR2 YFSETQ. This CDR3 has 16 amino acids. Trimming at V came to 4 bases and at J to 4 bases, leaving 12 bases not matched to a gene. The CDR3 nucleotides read TGCGCCAGCAGCCCACCCTCCCCTCAGGGGGCCTATGGCTACACCTTC. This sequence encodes CASSPPSPQGAYGYTF.

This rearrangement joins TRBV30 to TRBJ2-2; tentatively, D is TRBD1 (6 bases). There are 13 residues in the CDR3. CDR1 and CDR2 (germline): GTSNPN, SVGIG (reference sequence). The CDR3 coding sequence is TGTGCTTATCAGGGACAAATAGCCGGGGAGCTGTTTTTT. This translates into CAYQGQIAGELFF.

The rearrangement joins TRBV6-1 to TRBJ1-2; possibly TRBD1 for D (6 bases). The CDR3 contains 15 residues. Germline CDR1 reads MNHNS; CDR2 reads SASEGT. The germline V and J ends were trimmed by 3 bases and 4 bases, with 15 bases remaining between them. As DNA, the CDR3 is TGTGCCAGCAGTGAGAGTTACAGGGAACTCTATGGCTACACCTTC. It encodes CASSESYRELYGYTF.

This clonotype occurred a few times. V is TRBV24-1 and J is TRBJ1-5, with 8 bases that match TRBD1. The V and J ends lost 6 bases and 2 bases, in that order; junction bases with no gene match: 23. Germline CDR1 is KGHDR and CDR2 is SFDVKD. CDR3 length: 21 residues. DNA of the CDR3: TGTGCCACCAGTTCTTCCTGGGGCCCCCAGGGGGCTGGTCTGGGCAATCAGCCCCAGCATTTT. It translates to CATSSSWGPQGAGLGNQPQHF.

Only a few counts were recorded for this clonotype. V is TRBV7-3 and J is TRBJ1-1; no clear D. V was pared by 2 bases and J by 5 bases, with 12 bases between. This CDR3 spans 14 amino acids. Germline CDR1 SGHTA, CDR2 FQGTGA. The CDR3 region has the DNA TGTGCCAGCAGCTTAGGAGGGTTTGTGACTGAAGCTTTCTTT. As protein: CASSLGGFVTEAFF.

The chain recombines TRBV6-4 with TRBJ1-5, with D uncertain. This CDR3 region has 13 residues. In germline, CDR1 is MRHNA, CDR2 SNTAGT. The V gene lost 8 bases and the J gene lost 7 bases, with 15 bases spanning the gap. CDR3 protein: CASAVDMRQPQHF. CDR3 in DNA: TGTGCCAGCGCCGTAGATATGCGACAGCCCCAGCATTTT.

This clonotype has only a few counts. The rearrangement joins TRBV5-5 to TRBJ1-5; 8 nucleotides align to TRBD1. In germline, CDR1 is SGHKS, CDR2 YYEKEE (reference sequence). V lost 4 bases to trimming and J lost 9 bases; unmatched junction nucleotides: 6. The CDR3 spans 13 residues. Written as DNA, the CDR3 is TGTGCCAGCAGCCCAGGACAGGGTTGGCCCCAGCATTTT. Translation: CASSPGQGWPQHF.

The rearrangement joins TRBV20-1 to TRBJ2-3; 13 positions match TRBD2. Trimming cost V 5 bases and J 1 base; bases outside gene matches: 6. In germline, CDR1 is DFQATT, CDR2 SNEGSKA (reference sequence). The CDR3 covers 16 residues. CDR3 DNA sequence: TGCAGTGCTGAGACCGGGACTAGCGGGGGCACAGATACGCAGTATTTT. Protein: CSAETGTSGGTDTQYF.

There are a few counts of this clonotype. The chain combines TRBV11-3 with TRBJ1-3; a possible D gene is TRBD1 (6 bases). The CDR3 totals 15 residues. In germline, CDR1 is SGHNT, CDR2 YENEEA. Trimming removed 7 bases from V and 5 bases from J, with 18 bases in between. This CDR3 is CASTIRGGLRNTIYF. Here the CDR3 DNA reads TGTGCCAGCACCATCAGGGGAGGGCTGAGAAACACCATATATTTT.

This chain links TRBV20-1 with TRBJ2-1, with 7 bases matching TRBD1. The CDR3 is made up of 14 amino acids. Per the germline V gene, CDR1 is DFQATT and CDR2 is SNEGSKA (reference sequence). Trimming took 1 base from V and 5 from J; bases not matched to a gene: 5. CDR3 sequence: CSARGVQGHNEQFF. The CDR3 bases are TGCAGTGCTAGAGGTGTACAGGGGCACAATGAGCAGTTCTTC.

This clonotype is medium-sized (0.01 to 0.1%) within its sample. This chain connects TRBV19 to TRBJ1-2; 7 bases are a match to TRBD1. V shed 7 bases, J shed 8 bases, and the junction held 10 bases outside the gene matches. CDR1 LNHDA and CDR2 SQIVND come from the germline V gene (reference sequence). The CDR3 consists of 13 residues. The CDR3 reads CASIRTGAEGYTF. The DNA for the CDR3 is TGTGCCAGTATTCGTACAGGGGCGGAAGGCTACACCTTC.

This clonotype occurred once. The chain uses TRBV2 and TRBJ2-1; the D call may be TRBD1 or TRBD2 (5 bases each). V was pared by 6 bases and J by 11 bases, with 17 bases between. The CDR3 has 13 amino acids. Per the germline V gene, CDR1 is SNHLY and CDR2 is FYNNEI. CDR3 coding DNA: TGTGCCAGCAGCCCGGGACGCGGGCCTCAGCAGTTCTTC. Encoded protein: CASSPGRGPQQFF.

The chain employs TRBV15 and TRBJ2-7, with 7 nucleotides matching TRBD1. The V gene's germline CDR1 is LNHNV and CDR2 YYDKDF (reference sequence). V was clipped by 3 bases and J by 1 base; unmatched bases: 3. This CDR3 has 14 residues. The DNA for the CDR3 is TGTGCCACCAGCAGCAACAGGGGATCCTACGAGCAGTACTTC. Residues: CATSSNRGSYEQYF.

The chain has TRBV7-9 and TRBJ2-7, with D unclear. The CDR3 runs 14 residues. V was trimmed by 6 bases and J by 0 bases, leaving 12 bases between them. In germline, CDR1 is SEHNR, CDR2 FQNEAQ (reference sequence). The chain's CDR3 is CASSKDVNSYEQYF. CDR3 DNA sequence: TGTGCCAGCAGTAAGGACGTCAACTCCTACGAGCAGTACTTC.

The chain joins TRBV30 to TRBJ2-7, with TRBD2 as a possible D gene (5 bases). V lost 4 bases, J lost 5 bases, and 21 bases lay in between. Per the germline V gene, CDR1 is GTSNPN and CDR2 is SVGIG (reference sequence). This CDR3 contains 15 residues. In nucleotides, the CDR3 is TGTGCCTGGACCAAGGACTTTCAACGGAGTCACGAGCAGTACTTC. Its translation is CAWTKDFQRSHEQYF.

The CDR3 spells CASSSLAGGQGTQYF. The CDR3 DNA is TGTGCCAGCAGCTCACTAGCGGGGGGGCAGGGTACGCAGTATTTT. J is TRBJ2-3 and V is TRBV5-4, with 13 bases identical to TRBD2. V dropped 3 bases and J dropped 8; count of bases not matched to a gene: 6. The germline V gene has CDR1 SGHNT and CDR2 YYREEE (reference sequence). The length of the CDR3 is 15 residues.